The 16 T cell receptor beta chains below all came from one sample that was sequenced in a study of blood T cell repertoires in COVID-19. Generated by immunoSEQ multiplex PCR, the TCRdb table keeps only in-frame clones and is missing some. This table has a few hundred thousand clones, around 90% appearing once. Material: PBMCs or T cells enriched from blood (not recorded which). These TCRs come from a woman aged 18-30 years who had recovered from COVID-19.

This sequence joins TRBV3-1 (or the pseudogene TRBV3-2) and TRBJ1-4, with TRBD1 matching over 7 bases. Germline V lookup: CDR1 LGHDT, CDR2 YNNKEL (reference sequence). V lost 4 bases and J lost 11; bases outside the gene matches: 13. The CDR3 spans 15 residues. The CDR3 region has the DNA TGTGCCAGCAGCCTACGGGGAACAGGGGATTGGAAACTGTTTTTT. Protein: CASSLRGTGDWKLFF.

The chain joins TRBV4-2 to TRBJ1-5; TRBD1 aligns across 7 bases. The germline gives CDR1 LGHNA, CDR2 YNFKEQ. This CDR3 region has 14 residues. V lost 1 base to trimming and J lost 5 bases; unmatched junction nucleotides: 2. The CDR3 spells CASSQVRGDQPQHF. The CDR3 nucleotides are TGTGCCAGCAGCCAAGTCAGGGGGGATCAGCCCCAGCATTTT.

This chain joins TRBV5-1 and TRBJ2-7, with D perhaps TRBD2 (5 bases). Per germline, CDR1 SGHRS and CDR2 YFSETQ. V lost 0 bases and J 3 bases, leaving 7 bases between the germline ends. The CDR3 extends over 13 amino acids. CDR3 amino acids: CASSLGTYYEQYF. CDR3 coding DNA: TGCGCCAGCAGCTTGGGGACTTACTACGAGCAGTACTTC.

The rearrangement links TRBV18 to TRBJ1-2; D might be TRBD1 (6 bases). The germline V gene encodes CDR1 KGHSH and CDR2 LQKENI. The CDR3 totals 17 residues. The V and J ends lost 3 bases and 4 bases respectively, with 21 bases between them. CDR3: CASSPIGREGGSYGYTF. The CDR3 nucleotides read TGTGCCAGCTCACCGATTGGTCGGGAAGGGGGAAGCTATGGCTACACCTTC. Complete variable domain (other parts from reference TRBV18 and TRBJ1-2): NAGVMQNPRHLVRRRGQEARLRCSPMKGHSHVYWYRQLPEEGLKFMVYLQKENIIDESGMPKERFSAEFPKEGPSILRIQQVVRGDSAAYFCASSPIGREGGSYGYTFGSGTRLTVV.

The chain is built from TRBV11-1 and TRBJ1-1; tentative D call: TRBD1 (5 bases). The CDR3 length is 15 residues. CDR1 is SGHAT, CDR2 FQDESV, per germline (reference sequence). The ends were cut back, 6 bases at V and 5 bases at J, with 19 bases in the middle. CDR3 in amino acids: CASREDSYLGTEAFF. The CDR3 DNA sequence: TGTGCCAGCAGGGAAGACAGCTACTTGGGAACTGAAGCTTTCTTT.

The CDR3 loop is CASSYSRGTGVSPLHF. The CDR3 nucleotides read TGTGCCAGCAGTTACTCTCGGGGGACAGGGGTATCACCCCTCCACTTT. The rearrangement joins TRBV6-5 to TRBJ1-6, with 10 bases matching TRBD1. The CDR3 runs to 16 residues. Trimming took 0 bases from V and 10 from J; bases not matched to a gene: 6. Germline V gene lookup returns CDR1 MNHEY and CDR2 SVGAGI.

This clone was seen a handful of times. This chain uses TRBV4-1 with TRBJ1-1, with TRBD1 as a possible D gene (5 bases). V lost 2 bases, J lost 1 base, and 8 bases lay in between. Germline CDR1 MGHRA, CDR2 YSYEKL. This CDR3 is built from 14 residues. CDR3 loop: CASSQQGRNTEAFF. The CDR3 DNA sequence: TGCGCCAGCAGCCAACAGGGTCGGAACACTGAAGCTTTCTTT.

J is TRBJ1-6 and V is TRBV5-1; possible D gene TRBD1, 5 bases. Trimming left V 0 bases short and J 8 bases short, with 15 bases between. The CDR3 has 16 residues. The germline V gene encodes CDR1 SGHRS and CDR2 YFSETQ. The CDR3 sequence: CASSLEGIAWHSPLHF. Written as DNA, the CDR3 is TGCGCCAGCAGCTTGGAGGGGATTGCTTGGCATTCACCCCTCCACTTT. The full variable domain, rest sourced from reference TRBV5-1 and TRBJ1-6, is KAGVTQTPRYLIKTRGQQVTLSCSPISGHRSVSWYQQTPGQGLQFLFEYFSETQRNKGNFPGRFSGRQFSNSRSEMNVSTLELGDSALYLCASSLEGIAWHSPLHFGNGTRLTVT.

The rearrangement joins TRBV5-1 to TRBJ1-5; the D is unclear. Germline assignment: CDR1 SGHRS and CDR2 YFSETQ. There are 15 residues in the CDR3. V was shortened by 0 bases and J by 5 bases, with 12 bases between the two germline ends. Written as DNA, the CDR3 is TGCGCCAGCAGCTTGGGATCGGAGGGAGATCAGCCCCAGCATTTT. Amino acids: CASSLGSEGDQPQHF. The whole variable domain, filled in from reference TRBV5-1 and TRBJ1-5, reads KAGVTQTPRYLIKTRGQQVTLSCSPISGHRSVSWYQQTPGQGLQFLFEYFSETQRNKGNFPGRFSGRQFSNSRSEMNVSTLELGDSALYLCASSLGSEGDQPQHFGDGTRLSIL.

CDR3 bases: TGTGCCAGCAGCCGACAGGGGGCCCATGGCTACACCTTC. The encoded protein is CASSRQGAHGYTF. This chain links TRBV6-5 with TRBJ1-2, with 10 bases fitting TRBD1. CDR1 and CDR2 from the germline V gene are MNHEY and SVGAGI. J was trimmed by 6 bases and V by 6 bases; bases with no gene match: 4. This CDR3 has 13 residues.

This clone was counted between two and nine times. The CDR3 bases are TGTGCCAGCCTCCGGGACACCTTCAGACCGCCTATCAACTATGGCTACACCTTC. As protein: CASLRDTFRPPINYGYTF. The chain links TRBV19 to TRBJ1-2; possible D gene TRBD1, 6 bases. The V and J ends lost 9 bases and 2 bases respectively, with 28 bases between them. From germline, CDR1 is LNHDA and CDR2 SQIVND (reference sequence). The CDR3 covers 18 residues.

The rearrangement uses TRBV19 and TRBJ2-2, with 7 bases lining up with TRBD2. The CDR3 extends over 16 amino acids. V trimming: 3 bases; J trimming: 4 bases; junction bases outside the gene matches: 8. Germline V gene sequence: CDR1 LNHDA, CDR2 SQIVND (reference sequence). This CDR3 reads CASSIRQRGGTGELFF. Here the CDR3 DNA reads TGTGCCAGTAGTATCCGGCAGCGGGGAGGCACCGGGGAGCTGTTTTTT.

The rearrangement links TRBV5-5 to TRBJ2-7, with 8 bases aligning to TRBD1. The J segment lost 6 bases and the V segment lost 2 bases, leaving 7 bases of the junction unmatched. Germline CDR1 and CDR2: SGHKS and YYEKEE (reference sequence). This CDR3 contains 14 residues. CDR3: CASSFTGGSGEQYF. CDR3 coding DNA: TGTGCCAGCAGCTTCACAGGGGGGAGTGGCGAGCAGTACTTC.

The chain carries TRBV19 and TRBJ1-4; no definite D call. CDR3 length equals 15 residues. The V gene lost 5 bases and the J gene lost 8 bases, with 18 bases spanning the gap. CDR1 and CDR2 from the germline V gene are LNHDA and SQIVND (reference sequence). The CDR3 bases are TGTGCCAGTAGTCCCCCGGGGTCGAGAGGGGAAAAACTGTTTTTT. Protein: CASSPPGSRGEKLFF.

CDR3 region: CASSPGGAEANYGYTF. The CDR3 DNA reads TGCGCCAGCAGCCCGGGGGGGGCAGAAGCTAACTATGGCTACACCTTC. This chain joins TRBV4-1 and TRBJ1-2, with a possible D match to TRBD1 (6 bases). The length of the CDR3 is 16 residues. V lost 4 bases and J 0 bases, leaving 15 bases between the germline ends. The germline V gene has CDR1 MGHRA and CDR2 YSYEKL.

The chain uses TRBV12-3 or TRBV12-4 and TRBJ1-1; D ambiguous. This CDR3 is 13 amino acids long. Trimming took 4 bases from V and 0 from J, leaving 6 bases between them. CDR3 in amino acids: CASSWQLNTEAFF. The CDR3 DNA follows: TGTGCCAGCAGTTGGCAGTTGAACACTGAAGCTTTCTTT.